These T cell receptor beta chains were read from a single sample in a study of OX40 agonist ivuxolimab in advanced cancers. The assay was immunoSEQ multiplex PCR, and TCRdb's table has in-frame clones only and misses some. The sample has about 100,000 clones, approximately 95% seen once; the top ten hold 0.15% to 0.2%. Sequences were derived from CD4+ or CD8+ T cells sorted from blood, sampled in a trial of the OX40 agonist ivuxolimab. The source is an adult with an advanced solid tumor such as melanoma, head and neck, liver or kidney cancer. CDR3s include the opening cysteine and the closing phenylalanine or tryptophan. The D gene is left open where the match is weak. Some rows mark clone size as missing; the rest say once, few, many or name a class of expanded clone.

J gene: TRBJ2-5
clone size: .
D gene: .
V gene: TRBV27
CDR3 DNA: TGTGCCAGCAGTTCACCTTTTGGTTTGAGACAAGAGACCCAGTACTTC
CDR3 protein: CASSSPFGLRQETQYF

J gene: TRBJ1-6
clone size: .
D gene: .
V gene: TRBV12-1
CDR3 DNA: TGTGCCAGCAGCCCACTGGGGTATTCACCCCTCCACTTT
CDR3 protein: CASSPLGYSPLHF

J gene: TRBJ1-2
clone size: once
D gene: .
V gene: TRBV9
CDR3 DNA: TGTGCCAGCAGCGTAGCGGAGGGTTTGGGCTATGGCTACACCTTC
CDR3 protein: CASSVAEGLGYGYTF

J gene: TRBJ2-5
clone size: .
D gene: .
V gene: TRBV5-6
CDR3 DNA: TGTGCCAGCAGCCGGGAAGAGACCCAGTACTTC
CDR3 protein: CASSREETQYF

J gene: TRBJ1-2
clone size: .
D gene: .
V gene: TRBV6-5
CDR3 DNA: TGTGCCAGCAGTTACCGCGCAGGGATTGTCAATGGCTACACCTTC
CDR3 protein: CASSYRAGIVNGYTF

J gene: TRBJ1-3
clone size: .
D gene: TRBD1
V gene: TRBV6-5
CDR3 DNA: TGTGCCAGCAGTTACGGGACAGGGGTTGGAAACACCATATATTTT
CDR3 protein: CASSYGTGVGNTIYF

J gene: TRBJ1-5
clone size: .
D gene: .
V gene: TRBV27
CDR3 DNA: TGTGCCAGCAGTCCCTCAAGCAGCAATCAGCCCCAGCATTTT
CDR3 protein: CASSPSSSNQPQHF

J gene: TRBJ2-2
clone size: .
D gene: .
V gene: TRBV6-6
CDR3 DNA: TGTGCCAGCCGCGTTCAAGTTGTCTTAGGCCCCGGGGAGCTGTTTTTT
CDR3 protein: CASRVQVVLGPGELFF

J gene: TRBJ2-7
clone size: .
D gene: .
V gene: TRBV27
CDR3 DNA: TGTGCCAGCAGTTTACGGCAGGCCTACGAGCAGTACTTC
CDR3 protein: CASSLRQAYEQYF

J gene: TRBJ2-3
clone size: .
D gene: .
V gene: TRBV1
CDR3 DNA: TGCACCAGCGGTACTGGGACTAGCGCCACTGACTCCACAGATACGCAGTATTTT
CDR3 protein: CTSGTGTSATDSTDTQYF

J gene: TRBJ2-7
clone size: .
D gene: TRBD2
V gene: TRBV4-2
CDR3 DNA: TGTGCCAGCAGCCAAGATCCCACTAGCGGGAGCTACGAGCAGTACTTC
CDR3 protein: CASSQDPTSGSYEQYF

J gene: TRBJ1-5
clone size: .
D gene: .
V gene: TRBV10-3
CDR3 DNA: TGTGCCATCAGTGGGGGATCCAATCAGCCCCAGCATTTT
CDR3 protein: CAISGGSNQPQHF

J gene: TRBJ1-5
clone size: .
D gene: TRBD1
V gene: TRBV2
CDR3 DNA: TGTGCCAGCAGTCGGGGACAGGGGAGCAATCAGCCCCAGCATTTT
CDR3 protein: CASSRGQGSNQPQHF

J gene: TRBJ1-1
clone size: .
D gene: TRBD1
V gene: TRBV6-5
CDR3 DNA: TGTGCCAGCAGTGTACAGGGGAGAGGGGACACTGAAGCTTTCTTT
CDR3 protein: CASSVQGRGDTEAFF

J gene: TRBJ2-3
clone size: .
D gene: .
V gene: TRBV7-2
CDR3 DNA: TGTGCCAGCAGCCCCAGGGGGGCTAGCACAGATACGCAGTATTTT
CDR3 protein: CASSPRGASTDTQYF

J gene: TRBJ2-5
clone size: .
D gene: TRBD1
V gene: TRBV7-7
CDR3 DNA: TGTGCCAGCAGCACCCGACAGGGGGCTTGGGAGACCCAGTACTTC
CDR3 protein: CASSTRQGAWETQYF

J gene: TRBJ2-7
clone size: .
D gene: TRBD2
V gene: TRBV4-3
CDR3 DNA: TGCGCCAGCAGCCAGTCACTAGCGGGACCCTACGAGCAGTACTTC
CDR3 protein: CASSQSLAGPYEQYF